Sequencing of this T cell receptor (beta chain) was carried out in a study of neoadjuvant anti-PD-1 for oral cavity cancer. Survey sequencing of tumors mostly used about 4.8 ug DNA, two replicates. Using immunoSEQ multiplex PCR, the repertoire was profiled, and TCRdb retains in-frame clones only, with some absent. The table has fewer than 15,000 clones, around 58% seen once. The V end lost 0 bases, the J end lost 4 bases, and 11 bases lay between the germline ends. This CDR3 spans 15 amino acids. Germline CDR1 and CDR2: SGDLS and YYNGEE. These newly diagnosed stage II-IVA oral cavity squamous cell carcinoma patients had no prior systemic or radiation treatment. Judged by abundance, this clone is medium-sized.

The sequence was obtained from a person aged 35-79 years with oral cavity squamous cell carcinoma. The chain employs TRBV9 and TRBJ2-1; a possible D gene is TRBD2 (5 bases). The sequencing used tumor tissue, collected before nivolumab (anti-PD-1) treatment. DNA of the CDR3: TGTGCCAGCAGCGTAGGGGCTAGCACATACAATGAGCAGTTCTTC. Translating gives CASSVGASTYNEQFF.